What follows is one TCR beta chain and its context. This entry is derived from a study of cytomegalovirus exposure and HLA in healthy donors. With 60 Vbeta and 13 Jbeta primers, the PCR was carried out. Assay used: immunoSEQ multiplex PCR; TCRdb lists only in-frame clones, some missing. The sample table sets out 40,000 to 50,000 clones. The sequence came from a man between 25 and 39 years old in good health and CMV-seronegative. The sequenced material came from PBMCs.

The CDR3 is CASSLTDRGTEAFF. In DNA form, the CDR3 reads TGTGCCAGCAGTCTGACCGACAGGGGCACTGAAGCTTTCTTT. This rearrangement joins TRBV6-5 to TRBJ1-1, with 8 bases fitting TRBD1. The ends lost 5 bases at V and 4 bases at J; junction bases unmatched: 6. From germline, CDR1 is MNHEY and CDR2 SVGAGI. CDR3 size: 14 residues.